This entry is about one TCR beta chain. There are 16 residues in the CDR3. Trimming shortened V by 3 bases and J by 2 bases, and 15 bases separated the two germline ends. Germline CDR1 reads SGHAT; CDR2 reads FQNNGV. The source of the sample is a study of blood T cell repertoires in COVID-19. Overall study: PBMCs, B-cell-depleted T cells, or T cells provided the cDNA or gDNA that made up the material.

Original handling: Reference gene primer amplification gave estimated nucleated cell counts. Here immunoSEQ multiplex PCR was the method, and the copy in TCRdb shows in-frame clones only, minus some. V and J calls and clone size are copied from that table; D and trimming were computed from the DNA. Altogether roughly 280,000 clones are present, 80% to 90% being singletons, with the ten largest covering roughly 9.6%. This sequence originates from a woman aged 70 to 79 with acute or convalescent COVID-19. The chain links TRBV11-2 to TRBJ2-3; D is possibly TRBD2 (6 bases). Sequencing was done on a sample of peripheral blood. The CDR3 is CASSFTTGLPTDTQYF. CDR3 bases: TGTGCCAGCAGCTTTACCACGGGACTCCCCACAGATACGCAGTATTTT.